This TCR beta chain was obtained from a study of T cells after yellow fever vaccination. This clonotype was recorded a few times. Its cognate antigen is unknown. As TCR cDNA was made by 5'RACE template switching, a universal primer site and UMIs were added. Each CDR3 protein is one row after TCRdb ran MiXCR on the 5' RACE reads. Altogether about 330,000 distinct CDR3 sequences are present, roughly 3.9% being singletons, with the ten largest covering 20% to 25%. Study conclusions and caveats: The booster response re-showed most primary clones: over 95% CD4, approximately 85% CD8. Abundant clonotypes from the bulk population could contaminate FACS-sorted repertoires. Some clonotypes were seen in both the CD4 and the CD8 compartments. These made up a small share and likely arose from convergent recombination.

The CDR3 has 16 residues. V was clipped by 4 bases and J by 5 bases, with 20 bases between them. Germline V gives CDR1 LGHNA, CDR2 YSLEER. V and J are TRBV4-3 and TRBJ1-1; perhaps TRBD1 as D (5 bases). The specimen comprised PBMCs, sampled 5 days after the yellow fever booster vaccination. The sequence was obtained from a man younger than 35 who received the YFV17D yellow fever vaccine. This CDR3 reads CASSRRGTGAPTEAFF. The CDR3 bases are TGCGCCAGCAGCCGAAGGGGAACTGGTGCGCCAACTGAAGCTTTCTTT.